This is a list of T cell receptor beta chains from one sample in a study of cytomegalovirus exposure and HLA in healthy donors. Using immunoSEQ multiplex PCR, the repertoire was profiled, and TCRdb retains in-frame clones only, with some absent. The sample has about 62,000 clones; 80% to 90% are singletons. Sequencing input: PBMCs. The origin of the receptors is a man in his late teens or twenties in good health and CMV-seronegative. The CDR3 runs from the conserved cysteine through the conserved F or W. The order of the fields is J gene, clone size, V gene, D gene, CDR3 DNA, CDR3 protein. A D gene is named only where the DNA matches it firmly. The listing skips clone size in some rows; elsewhere it reads once, few, many or a size class.

>TRBJ1-6|.|TRBV25-1|TRBD1
TGTGCCAGCAGTGAATTGGCCTCTGACAGGGGGTCACCCCTCCACTTT
CASSELASDRGSPLHF
>TRBJ2-7|.|TRBV30|.
TGTGCCTGGAAGAGAGGGAGGACCTACGAGCAGTACTTC
CAWKRGRTYEQYF
>TRBJ1-6|once|TRBV30|.
TGTGCCTGGAGTGTAATGACAGTAAGCTCCTATAATTCACCCCTCCACTTT
CAWSVMTVSSYNSPLHF
>TRBJ2-5|.|TRBV4-1|.
TGCGCCAGCAGCCGTGAGGGCACCGGGGCCCAGTACTTC
CASSREGTGAQYF
>TRBJ2-7|.|TRBV21-1|.
TGTGCCAGCAGCAAGGGGGATCCCGGGACAGGGGTAAGCGAGCAGTACTTC
CASSKGDPGTGVSEQYF
>TRBJ2-1|.|TRBV29-1|TRBD1
TGCAGCGTTGAAAGGGGGCTTTTTGAGCAGTTCTTC
CSVERGLFEQFF
>TRBJ2-3|once|TRBV12-5|.
TGTGCTAGTGGTTTGGCGGGGACAGATACGCAGTATTTT
CASGLAGTDTQYF
>TRBJ2-7|.|TRBV9|.
TGTGCCAGCAGCGTAGGAACTCTATACGAGCAGTACTTC
CASSVGTLYEQYF
>TRBJ2-4|.|TRBV2|.
TGTGCCAGCAGTGAGGGCAGGGGAGCCAAAAACATTCAGTACTTC
CASSEGRGAKNIQYF
>TRBJ2-7|.|TRBV29-1|TRBD2
TGCAGCGGCGGGAGCTACTACGAGCAGTACTTC
CSGGSYYEQYF
>TRBJ1-4|.|TRBV7-6|TRBD1
TGTGCCAGCAGCTTAGACCGACAGGGGGAGGGTGAAAAACTGTTTTTT
CASSLDRQGEGEKLFF
>TRBJ1-4|.|TRBV5-4|TRBD1
TGTGCCAGCAGCTTGAGGGACAGGGGGCCAACTAATGAAAAACTGTTTTTT
CASSLRDRGPTNEKLFF
>TRBJ2-7|.|TRBV28|TRBD1
TGTGCCAGCGACGGACAGGCAGACTACGAGCAGTACTTC
CASDGQADYEQYF
>TRBJ2-5|.|TRBV14|.
TGTGCCAGCAGCCAGAGCTTCGGCGGAGAGACCCAGTACTTC
CASSQSFGGETQYF
>TRBJ1-5|.|TRBV28|.
TGTGCCAGCAGTTTCGAGGCCGGCCGTCAGCCCCAGCATTTT
CASSFEAGRQPQHF
>TRBJ1-1|.|TRBV30|.
TGTGCGGGGGGGATGATGAACACTGAAGCTTTCTTT
CAGGMMNTEAFF
>TRBJ2-7|.|TRBV11-2|TRBD2
TGTGCCAGCAGCTTAGGGGCTAGCGGGTCCTACGAGCAGTACTTC
CASSLGASGSYEQYF
>TRBJ2-3|.|TRBV6-4|TRBD2
TGTGCCAGCAGTGCGAGCGGGGGCAGCACAGATACGCAGTATTTT
CASSASGGSTDTQYF
>TRBJ2-2|.|TRBV28|TRBD1
TGTGCCAGCAGTTTCCCGACAGGGGGAAACACCGGGGAGCTGTTTTTT
CASSFPTGGNTGELFF
>TRBJ2-7|once|TRBV11-3|TRBD1
TGTGCCAGCAGCCGCCGCCTGGGACAGAGTTCCTACGAGCAGTACTTC
CASSRRLGQSSYEQYF
>TRBJ2-4|.|TRBV28|.
TGTGCCAGCAGTTTACCCCTCGGGGGCATTCAGTACTTC
CASSLPLGGIQYF
>TRBJ1-2|.|TRBV28|.
TGTGCCAGCTCACAGGGTCCCCGGATCTATGGCTACACCTTC
CASSQGPRIYGYTF
>TRBJ2-7|.|TRBV6-5|TRBD2
TGTGCCAGCAGTTACTCCCCCGCTAGCGGGTTCTACGAGCAGTACTTC
CASSYSPASGFYEQYF
>TRBJ1-5|.|TRBV30|.
TGTGCCTGGATCTCGACCCGACGCTTAGAGGGCCATTATAGCAATCAGCCCCAGCATTTT
CAWISTRRLEGHYSNQPQHF
>TRBJ2-6|.|TRBV12-5|TRBD2
TGTGCTAGTGGGGGTCTACTAGCGGGGGGACTAAGCTCTGGGGCCAACGTCCTGACTTTC
CASGGLLAGGLSSGANVLTF
>TRBJ1-5|.|TRBV9|.
TGTGCCAGCAGCGTACCTCGGACAAGGGCCCAGCATTTT
CASSVPRTRAQHF
>TRBJ2-1|once|TRBV29-1|TRBD2
TGCAGCGTTGGACTAGCGGGGGAGTTAGAGCAGTTCTTC
CSVGLAGELEQFF
>TRBJ2-3|.|TRBV6-5|TRBD2
TGTGCCAGCAGTTCCAGCGGGGGGGGTGGTAGGCAGTATTTT
CASSSSGGGGRQYF
>TRBJ1-1|.|TRBV4-1|TRBD1
TGCGCCAGCAGCCCGAATTACAGGGGAGTGAACACTGAAGCTTTCTTT
CASSPNYRGVNTEAFF
>TRBJ1-5|.|TRBV27|.
TGTGCCAGCAGCCCGGGATCGCTCGGGCCCCAGCATTTT
CASSPGSLGPQHF
>TRBJ1-1|.|TRBV11-3|.
TGTGCCAGCAGCTTAGGACGGACACAGAACACTGAAGCTTTCTTT
CASSLGRTQNTEAFF
>TRBJ1-1|.|TRBV28|.
TGTGCCAGCAGTTTGCGGACAGTTAATGAAGCTTTCTTT
CASSLRTVNEAFF
>TRBJ2-2|.|TRBV11-2|TRBD1
TGTGCCAGCAGCTTAAACCTCGGGACAGGGGTTGCCGGGGAGCTGTTTTTT
CASSLNLGTGVAGELFF
>TRBJ1-6|.|TRBV5-8|.
TGTGCCAGCAGCTCTGGACTGCTGAATTCACCCCTCCACTTT
CASSSGLLNSPLHF
>TRBJ2-3|.|TRBV2|TRBD2
TGTGCCAGCAGTAGGACTAGCGGGGGGTCCAGGGATACGCAGTATTTT
CASSRTSGGSRDTQYF
>TRBJ1-2|once|TRBV28|.
TGTGCCAGCAGTTTGTGGGCCAGGATGAACTATGGCTACACCTTC
CASSLWARMNYGYTF
>TRBJ1-5|.|TRBV30|.
TGTGCCTGGAGTCCGGGACTGCCCAATCAGCCCCAGCATTTT
CAWSPGLPNQPQHF
>TRBJ1-5|.|TRBV4-1|.
TGCGCCAGCAGCCACTTTCCATGGCTGGGCAATCAGCCCCAGCATTTT
CASSHFPWLGNQPQHF
>TRBJ2-7|.|TRBV25-1|TRBD2
TGTGCCAGCAGCTCGGTGGGGGGGTTAAGCTCCTACGAGCAGTACTTC
CASSSVGGLSSYEQYF
>TRBJ2-7|.|TRBV19|.
TGTGCCAGTAGTAGGCGGGACGGCTCCTACGAGCAGTACTTC
CASSRRDGSYEQYF
>TRBJ2-7|.|TRBV29-1|TRBD2
TGCAGCGTTGGCGGGGGTGACGAGCAGTACTTC
CSVGGGDEQYF
>TRBJ1-3|.|TRBV7-2|TRBD1
TGTGCCAGCAGCCGACTCGGACAGGCGGGAAACACCATATATTTT
CASSRLGQAGNTIYF
>TRBJ2-7|.|TRBV4-1|.
TGCGCCAGCAGCCAAGAGACAGGCTGGAACGAGCAGTACTTC
CASSQETGWNEQYF
>TRBJ1-1|.|TRBV19|TRBD1
TGTGCCAGTAGTACGGGACAGGGGCTGAACACTGAAGCTTTCTTT
CASSTGQGLNTEAFF
>TRBJ1-1|.|TRBV5-4|.
TGTGCCAGCAACCTCGAGACAGGCGGGCTGAACACTGAAGCTTTCTTT
CASNLETGGLNTEAFF
>TRBJ2-1|.|TRBV27|.
TGTGCCAGCAGGGGAGCGGCCTACAATGAGCAGTTCTTC
CASRGAAYNEQFF
>TRBJ1-4|.|TRBV27|TRBD1
TGTGCCAGCAGTTTATCGCAGGGGGGTGAAAAACTGTTTTTT
CASSLSQGGEKLFF